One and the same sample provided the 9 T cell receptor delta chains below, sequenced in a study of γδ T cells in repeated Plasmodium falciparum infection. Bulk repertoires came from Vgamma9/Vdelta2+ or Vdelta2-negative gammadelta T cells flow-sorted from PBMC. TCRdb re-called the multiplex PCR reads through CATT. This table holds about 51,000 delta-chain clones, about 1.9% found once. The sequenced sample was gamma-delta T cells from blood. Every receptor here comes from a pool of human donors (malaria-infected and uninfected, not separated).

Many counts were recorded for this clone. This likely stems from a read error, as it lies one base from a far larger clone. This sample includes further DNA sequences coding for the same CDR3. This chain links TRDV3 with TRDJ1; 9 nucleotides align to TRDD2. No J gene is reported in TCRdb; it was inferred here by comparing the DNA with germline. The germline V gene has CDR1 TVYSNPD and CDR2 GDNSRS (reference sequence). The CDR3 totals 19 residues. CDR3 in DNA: TGTGCCTTTAAAGAAGGGCCCGAGAGCCTTCCTACGAGGTCCGACAAACTCATCTTT. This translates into CAFKEGPESLPTRSDKLIF.

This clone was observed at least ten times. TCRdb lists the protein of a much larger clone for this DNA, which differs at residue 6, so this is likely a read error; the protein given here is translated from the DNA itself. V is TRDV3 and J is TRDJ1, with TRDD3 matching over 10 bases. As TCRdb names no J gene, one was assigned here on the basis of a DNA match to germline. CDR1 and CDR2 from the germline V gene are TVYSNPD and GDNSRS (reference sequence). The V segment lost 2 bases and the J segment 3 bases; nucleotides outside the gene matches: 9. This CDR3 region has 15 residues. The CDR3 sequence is CAFRGHWGIPDKLIF. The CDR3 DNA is TGTGCCTTTCGAGGTCACTGGGGGATTCCCGATAAACTCATCTTT. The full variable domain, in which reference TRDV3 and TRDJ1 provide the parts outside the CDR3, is CDKVTQSSPDQTVASGSEVVLLCTYDTVYSNPDLFWYRIRPDYSFQFVFYGDNSRSEGADFTQGRFSVKHILTQKAFHLVISPVRTEDSATYYCAFRGHWGIPDKLIFGKGTRVTVEP.

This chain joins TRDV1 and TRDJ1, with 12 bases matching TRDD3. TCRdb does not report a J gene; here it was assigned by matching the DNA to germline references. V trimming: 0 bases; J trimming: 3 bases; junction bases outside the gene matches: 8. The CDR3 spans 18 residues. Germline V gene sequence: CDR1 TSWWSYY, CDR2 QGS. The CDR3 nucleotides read TGTGCTCTTGGGGAACTATTGCCCAACTGGGGGATACCCGATAAACTCATCTTT. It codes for CALGELLPNWGIPDKLIF.

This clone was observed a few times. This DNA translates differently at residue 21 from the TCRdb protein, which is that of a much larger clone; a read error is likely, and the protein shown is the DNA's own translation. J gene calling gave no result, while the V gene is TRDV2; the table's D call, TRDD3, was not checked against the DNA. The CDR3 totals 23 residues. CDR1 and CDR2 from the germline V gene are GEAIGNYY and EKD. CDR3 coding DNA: TGTGCCTGTGACATGGTCGGATTCCTCCCAAACCTTCCTGCTGGAGCGTACACCGATAAACACATCTTT. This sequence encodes CACDMVGFLPNLPAGAYTDKHIF.

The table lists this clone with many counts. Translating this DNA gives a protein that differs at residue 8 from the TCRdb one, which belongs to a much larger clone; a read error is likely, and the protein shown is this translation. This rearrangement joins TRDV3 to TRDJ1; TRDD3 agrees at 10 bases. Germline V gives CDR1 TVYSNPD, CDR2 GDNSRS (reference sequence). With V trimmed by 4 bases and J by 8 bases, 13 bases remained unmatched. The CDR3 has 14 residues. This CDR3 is CASYYWGMGPKLIF. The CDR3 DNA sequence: TGTGCCTCCTATTACTGGGGGATGGGGCCAAAACTCATCTTT.

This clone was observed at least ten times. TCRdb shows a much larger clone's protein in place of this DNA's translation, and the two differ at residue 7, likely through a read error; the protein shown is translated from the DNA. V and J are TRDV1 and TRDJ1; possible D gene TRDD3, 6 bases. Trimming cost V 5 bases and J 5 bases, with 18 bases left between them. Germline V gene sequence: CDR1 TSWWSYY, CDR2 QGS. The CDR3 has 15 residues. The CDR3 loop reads CALGSTHPLGDKLIF. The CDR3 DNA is TGTGCTCTTGGGTCCACTCATCCGCTGGGGGATAAACTCATCTTT.

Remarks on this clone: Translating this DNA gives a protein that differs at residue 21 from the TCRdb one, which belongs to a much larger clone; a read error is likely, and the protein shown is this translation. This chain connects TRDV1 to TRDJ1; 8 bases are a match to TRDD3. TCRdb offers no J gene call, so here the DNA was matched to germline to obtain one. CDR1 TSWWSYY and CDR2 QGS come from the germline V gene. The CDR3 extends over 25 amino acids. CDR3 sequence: CALGELPFLWVLRDTFRPYTNKLIF. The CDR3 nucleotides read TGTGCTCTTGGGGAACTTCCGTTCCTTTGGGTCCTTAGGGATACGTTCCGTCCGTACACCAATAAACTCATCTTT.

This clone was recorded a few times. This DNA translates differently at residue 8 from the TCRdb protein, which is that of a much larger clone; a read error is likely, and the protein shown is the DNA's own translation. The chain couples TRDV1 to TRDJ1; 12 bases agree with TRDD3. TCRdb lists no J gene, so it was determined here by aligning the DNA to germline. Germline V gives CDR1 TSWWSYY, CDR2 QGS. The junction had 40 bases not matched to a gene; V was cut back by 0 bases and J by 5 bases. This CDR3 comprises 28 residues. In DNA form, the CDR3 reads TGTGCTCTTGGGGAACTAGTTCTTATCCCCCGGCCGAGATCCGGCCTTCAACTGGGGGATACTTTCTGGGATAAACTCATCTTT. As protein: CALGELVLIPRPRSGLQLGDTFWDKLIF.

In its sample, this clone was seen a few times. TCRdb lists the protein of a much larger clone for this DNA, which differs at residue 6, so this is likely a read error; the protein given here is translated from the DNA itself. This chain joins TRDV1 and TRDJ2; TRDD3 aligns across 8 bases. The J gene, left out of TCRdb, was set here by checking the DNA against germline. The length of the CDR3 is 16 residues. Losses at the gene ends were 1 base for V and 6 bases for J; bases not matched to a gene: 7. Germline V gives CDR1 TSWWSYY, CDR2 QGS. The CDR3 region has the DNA TGTGCTCTTGGGGAACAAGGGATACGTTTAGCAGCACAACTCTTCTTT. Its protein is CALGEQGIRLAAQLFF.